This T cell receptor (beta chain) was sequenced during a study of CDR3 diversity in severe acne. One entry per CDR3 protein, called by TCRdb with MiXCR from the PCR reads. The data contain 90,000 or so distinct CDR3 sequences, 48% of them singletons. The CDR3 runs 14 residues. V dropped 6 bases and J dropped 5 bases, with 13 bases sitting between them. Sample: blood. The receptor's source is a male donor in good health, serving as a control. This rearrangement joins TRBV12-3 or TRBV12-4 to TRBJ2-2; no clear D gene. The CDR3, as DNA: TGTGCCAGCAGGATCGGAGCAGGAACCGGGGAGCTGTTTTTT. The encoded protein is CASRIGAGTGELFF.